A single sample gave rise to the 11 T cell receptor beta chains below, sequenced in a study of T cell repertoires in ileal Crohn's disease. The assay was immunoSEQ multiplex PCR, and TCRdb's table has in-frame clones only and misses some. The table includes approximately 1,500 clones, 90% detected once. Time point of the sample: inflamed ileum from the surgical specimen. Sample: ileal tissue. All receptors come from an adult with Crohn's disease.

The V and J genes are TRBV11-2 and TRBJ2-7; D tentatively reads TRBD1 or TRBD2 (6 bases each). This CDR3 has 14 residues. CDR1 SGHAT and CDR2 FQNNGV come from the germline V gene. V was cut by 0 bases and J by 3 bases, with 9 bases left in between. The CDR3 is CASSLERGDYEQYF. CDR3 coding DNA: TGTGCCAGCAGCTTAGAGAGGGGGGACTACGAGCAGTACTTC. Complete variable domain (other parts from reference TRBV11-2 and TRBJ2-7): EAGVAQSPRYKIIEKRQSVAFWCNPISGHATLYWYQQILGQGPKLLIQFQNNGVVDDSQLPKDRFSAERLKGVDSTLKIQPAKLEDSAVYLCASSLERGDYEQYFGPGTRLTVT.

This chain connects TRBV6-5 to TRBJ1-2; the D is unclear. Trimming cost V 8 bases and J 6 bases, with 16 bases left between them. The CDR3 spans 13 residues. CDR1 is MNHEY, CDR2 SVGAGI, per germline. CDR3 sequence: CASVAGGRDGYTF. CDR3 bases: TGTGCCAGCGTTGCGGGAGGGCGGGATGGCTACACCTTC.

The chain combines TRBV11-2 with TRBJ2-2, with TRBD2 identical over 11 bases. This CDR3 contains 16 residues. After removal of 5 bases from V and 3 bases from J, the junction contained 5 bases not matched to a gene. CDR1 and CDR2 from the germline V gene are SGHAT and FQNNGV. CDR3 sequence (DNA): TGTGCCAGCAGCGCGGCTAGCGGGGGGTACACCGGGGAGCTGTTTTTT. Translated: CASSAASGGYTGELFF.

As to this clone: The same CDR3 also results from other DNA sequences found in this sample. This chain joins TRBV4-2 and TRBJ2-3; 8 nucleotides line up with TRBD2. J lost 5 bases, V lost 2 bases, and 18 bases had no gene match. This CDR3 is 19 amino acids long. Germline V lookup: CDR1 LGHNA, CDR2 YNFKEQ. CDR3 amino acids: CASSQRGEEGLAGGDTQYF. DNA of the CDR3: TGTGCCAGCAGCCAAAGAGGAGAAGAAGGCCTAGCGGGCGGAGATACGCAGTATTTT.

The rearrangement uses TRBV11-2 and TRBJ2-5, with 9 positions matching TRBD2. V lost 0 bases, J lost 7 bases, and 9 bases stayed unmatched. CDR1 SGHAT and CDR2 FQNNGV come from the germline V gene. The CDR3 sequence is 16 residues long. The CDR3: CASSLEPAGGRVTQYF. In DNA, the CDR3 is TGTGCCAGCAGCTTAGAGCCAGCGGGGGGTAGGGTGACCCAGTACTTC.

The chain employs TRBV29-1 and TRBJ1-1; tentative D call: TRBD1 (5 bases). Trimming removed 7 bases at V and 4 bases at J, with 10 bases between. CDR1 SQVTM and CDR2 ANQGSEA come from the germline V gene. The CDR3 covers 11 residues. CDR3 sequence reads: CSGRQSTEAFF. Here the CDR3 DNA reads TGCAGCGGTCGACAGTCCACTGAAGCTTTCTTT.

This clone was counted once. J is TRBJ1-1 and V is TRBV4-3, with no clear D. With 0 bases removed from V and 5 bases from J, the gap between germline ends came to 7 bases. The CDR3 totals 13 residues. The germline V gene has CDR1 LGHNA and CDR2 YSLEER. The CDR3 DNA reads as TGCGCCAGCAGCCAAGATTCCAGGACTGAAGCTTTCTTT. Translation gives CASSQDSRTEAFF.

This clone was seen once. The V and J genes are TRBV7-2 and TRBJ2-3, with TRBD1 as a possible D gene (6 bases). Germline CDR1 is SGHTA and CDR2 is FQGNSA. Trimming shortened V by 3 bases and J by 1 base, and 14 bases separated the two germline ends. This CDR3 spans 16 amino acids. CDR3 nucleotide sequence: TGTGCCAGCAGCTTCCAATTTGGGGGCGGCACAGATACGCAGTATTTT. Translation: CASSFQFGGGTDTQYF.

The chain carries TRBV11-1 and TRBJ2-7; 8 bases fit TRBD1. The CDR3 has 15 amino acids. CDR1 is SGHAT, CDR2 FQDESV, per germline (reference sequence). V lost 5 bases, J lost 2 bases, and 8 bases stayed unmatched. The CDR3 reads CASSRMDRVAYEQYF. As DNA, the CDR3 is TGTGCCAGCAGCCGAATGGACAGGGTAGCCTACGAGCAGTACTTC.

This clone was counted only a few times. This chain uses TRBV6-5 with TRBJ2-7; maybe TRBD1 (7 bases). CDR3 length: 15 residues. CDR1 and CDR2 from the germline V gene are MNHEY and SVGAGI. Trimming took off 6 bases at V and 3 bases at J, with 18 bases between the two ends. CDR3 region: CASRTDREAVYEQYF. The DNA of the CDR3 is TGTGCCAGCAGAACTGACAGGGAGGCCGTCTACGAGCAGTACTTC.

The chain recombines TRBV9 with TRBJ2-1, with 12 bases lining up with TRBD2. There are 16 residues in the CDR3. Losses at the gene ends were 4 bases for V and 5 bases for J; bases not matched to a gene: 7. Germline CDR1 is SGDLS and CDR2 is YYNGEE. CDR3 region: CASSTRTSGTDNEQFF. DNA for the CDR3: TGTGCCAGCAGCACCCGGACTAGCGGGACAGACAATGAGCAGTTCTTC.